This is a list of T cell receptor beta chains from one sample in a study of T cells in Graves' hyperthyroidism and ophthalmopathy. TCRdb passed the multiplex PCR reads through MiXCR, listing each CDR3 protein once. The repertoire holds about 400,000 distinct CDR3 sequences, about a sixth seen once, with roughly 7.7% in the top ten. The sequenced sample consisted of blood. The receptors come from a woman aged 18 to 35 with Graves' hyperthyroidism. Each CDR3 is given with its conserved first and last residue. D genes are given only for firm matches. Clone size, where shown, is once, few, many, or a class for clones that have expanded.

d_call	v_call	clone_size	cdr3_length	j_call	cdr3_nt	cdr3_aa
NA	TRBV30	many	15	TRBJ2-6	TGTGCCTGGAAGCAGGGGCACTCTGGGGCCAACGTCCTGACTTTC	CAWKQGHSGANVLTF
TRBD1	TRBV27	many	18	TRBJ1-2	TGTGCCAGCAGTTTAAGATGGGGGGGAGGGGGCGGCTTTTATGGCTACACCTTC	CASSLRWGGGGGFYGYTF
TRBD1	TRBV29-1	NA	13	TRBJ2-1	TGCACCACGTGGGACAGGGGGTACAATGAGCAGTTCTTC	CTTWDRGYNEQFF
TRBD1	TRBV29-1	NA	17	TRBJ2-6	TGCAGCGTAGGACAGGGCCTTACCAACTCTGGGGCCAACGTCCTGACTTTC	CSVGQGLTNSGANVLTF
NA	TRBV6-1	few	13	TRBJ1-3	TGTGCCACCATGACTGGGTTCGGAAACACCATATATTTT	CATMTGFGNTIYF
TRBD2	TRBV24-1	many	16	TRBJ2-3	TGTGCCACCAGTGACCCCGGACTAGCGGGAGAGGATACGCAGTATTTT	CATSDPGLAGEDTQYF
TRBD2	TRBV11-2	few	16	TRBJ2-3	TGTGCCAGCAGCTCTCGGACTAGCGGGAGTACAGATACGCAGTATTTT	CASSSRTSGSTDTQYF
NA	TRBV24-1	many	13	TRBJ1-1	TGTGCCACCAGGGGGGGAGGGGGCACTGAAGCTTTCTTT	CATRGGGGTEAFF
TRBD1	TRBV11-2	NA	18	TRBJ2-6	TGTGCCAGCATGACAGGGGGCTCGAAGGTTTCTGGGGCCAACGTCCTGACTTTC	CASMTGGSKVSGANVLTF
NA	TRBV5-1	NA	15	TRBJ2-2	TGCGCCAGCAGCTCTCGGGACTTTAACACCGGGGAGCTGTTTTTT	CASSSRDFNTGELFF
NA	TRBV6-1	many	15	TRBJ2-3	TGTGCCAGCAGGGAACCTAGGGGAGGCACAGATACGCAGTATTTT	CASREPRGGTDTQYF
TRBD1	TRBV18	many	16	TRBJ1-1	TGTGCCAGCTCCCCAGGGGACAGGGCTATGAACACTGAAGCTTTCTTT	CASSPGDRAMNTEAFF
TRBD1	TRBV6-4	NA	15	TRBJ2-2	TGTGCCAGCAGCAAAACACAGGGGACCACCGGGGAGCTGTTTTTT	CASSKTQGTTGELFF
NA	TRBV12-3/TRBV12-4	many	15	TRBJ1-1	TGTGCCAGCAGTTTGTTACGGAACCCGAACACTGAAGCTTTCTTT	CASSLLRNPNTEAFF
TRBD2	TRBV12-3/TRBV12-4	many	17	TRBJ2-1	TGTGCCAGCAGTACGACTCGGACTAGCGGGAGAGGAAATGAGCAGTTCTTC	CASSTTRTSGRGNEQFF
NA	TRBV7-3	many	13	TRBJ1-2	TGTGCCAGCAGCTTGCCCCAGGGATTTGGCTACACCTTC	CASSLPQGFGYTF
NA	TRBV7-2	many	16	TRBJ2-1	TGTGCCAGCAGCCTTGTCAACCCGCGGAGCTACAATGAGCAGTTCTTC	CASSLVNPRSYNEQFF
TRBD2	TRBV29-1	NA	15	TRBJ2-3	TGCAGCGTTGAAAGGACTAGCGGCCGCGGAGATACGCAGTATTTT	CSVERTSGRGDTQYF
TRBD1	TRBV29-1	many	13	TRBJ1-2	TGCAGCGTTCCCCAGACAGGGACCTATGGCTACACCTTC	CSVPQTGTYGYTF
NA	TRBV11-2	many	14	TRBJ2-5	TGTGCCAGCAGCTTAGCTCAGCGAGTTTGGACCCAGTACTTC	CASSLAQRVWTQYF
TRBD1	TRBV7-9	NA	13	TRBJ2-7	TGTGCCAGCAGCTTAGTATCAGGGGGCGAGCAGTACTTC	CASSLVSGGEQYF
TRBD2	TRBV20-1	many	16	TRBJ2-2	TGCAGTGCCACTAGAACTAGCGGGGGCCTATCTGGGGAGCTGTTTTTT	CSATRTSGGLSGELFF
NA	TRBV15	many	15	TRBJ2-7	TGTGCCACCAGCAGAGATGCCCGGGCTGGCTACGAGCAGTACTTC	CATSRDARAGYEQYF
TRBD1	TRBV5-5	few	15	TRBJ1-4	TGTGCCAGCAGCTCGTCGGACAGGTCGAATGAAAAACTGTTTTTT	CASSSSDRSNEKLFF
NA	TRBV19	NA	14	TRBJ1-4	TGTGCCAGTGGTGACAGTACAACTAATGAAAAACTGTTTTTT	CASGDSTTNEKLFF
NA	TRBV3-1	many	13	TRBJ2-7	TGTGCCAGCAGCCAAGATGGCGGGGCCGAGCAGTACTTC	CASSQDGGAEQYF
NA	TRBV7-3	many	15	TRBJ2-7	TGTGCCAGCAGCTTAATGGCAGGGTATTCCTACGAGCAGTACTTC	CASSLMAGYSYEQYF
NA	TRBV28	many	21	TRBJ2-6	TGTGCCAGCAGCCGAAGGACGGGGGCGAGGAGGGGGGGCTTAGGGGCCAACGTCCTGACTTTC	CASSRRTGARRGGLGANVLTF
NA	TRBV2	many	14	TRBJ2-1	TGTGCCAGCAAGATGGCCTCCGTATACAATGAGCAGTTCTTC	CASKMASVYNEQFF
NA	TRBV2	NA	14	TRBJ1-1	TGTGCCAGCAGTTCGGGGACTCGGAACACTGAAGCTTTCTTT	CASSSGTRNTEAFF
TRBD2	TRBV7-8	many	16	TRBJ2-7	TGTGCCAGCAGCTTGACTAGCGGGGGCCACTCCTACGAGCAGTACTTC	CASSLTSGGHSYEQYF
TRBD1	TRBV19	few	19	TRBJ2-6	TGTGCCAGTAGGGGGGCGGTGGACAGGGCCGGTACGGGGGCCAACGTCCTGACTTTC	CASRGAVDRAGTGANVLTF
TRBD2	TRBV7-2	NA	14	TRBJ2-7	TGTGCCAGCAGCTTCATGAGCGGGGAGTACGAGCAGTACTTC	CASSFMSGEYEQYF
NA	TRBV19	few	13	TRBJ2-7	TGTGCCAGTAGTATTCTAGCAACCTACGAGCAGTACTTC	CASSILATYEQYF
NA	TRBV30	many	13	TRBJ2-7	TGTGCCTGGAGTCGGAGGGGGTCCTACGAGCAGTACTTC	CAWSRRGSYEQYF
TRBD1	TRBV6-1	many	15	TRBJ1-3	TGTGCCAGCAGTTTAGGGGACAGCTCTGGAAACACCATATATTTT	CASSLGDSSGNTIYF
NA	TRBV3-1	many	14	TRBJ1-2	TGTGCCAGCAGCCAAGACGGCAGGCCCTATGGCTACACCTTC	CASSQDGRPYGYTF